This T cell receptor (beta chain) appears in the sequencing data of a study of T cell repertoires in cytomegalovirus infection. Overall study context: Both a matching HLA type and CMV infection were indicated by public TCR beta signatures.

Trimming removed 4 bases from V and 2 bases from J; junction bases left unmatched: 6. Germline loops: CDR1 SGDLS, CDR2 YYNGEE. This CDR3 region has 14 residues. TCRdb re-called the reads through MiXCR, storing one row per CDR3 protein. Found here are approximately 500,000 distinct CDR3 sequences, about 11% of them singletons; the top ten hold 9.5% to 13%. The receptor's source is a human donor in good health (CMV status not recorded). Some clones in this sample may be carry-over from other donors' samples. Sequences were obtained from PBMCs. The chain joins TRBV9 to TRBJ2-7, with 7 bases fitting TRBD1. CDR3 protein: CASSSTGRPYEQYF. CDR3 nucleotide sequence: TGTGCCAGCAGCTCGACAGGGCGGCCCTACGAGCAGTACTTC.